A single sample gave rise to the 14 T cell receptor beta chains below, sequenced in a study of control samples from healthy donors and cancer patients. Generated by immunoSEQ multiplex PCR, the TCRdb table keeps only in-frame clones and is missing some. The sample consists of some 140,000 clones, roughly 90% of them appearing once. The sample was blood. The receptor set was obtained from a man aged 25 to 45 in good health.

The CDR3 here is CASSQIGSNTEAFF. As DNA, the CDR3 is TGTGCCAGCAGCCAAATAGGATCGAACACTGAAGCTTTCTTT. The chain is built from TRBV7-9 and TRBJ1-1; D unresolved. The germline V gene has CDR1 SEHNR and CDR2 FQNEAQ (reference sequence). This CDR3 has 14 amino acids. Trimming removed 5 bases from V and 1 base from J, with 11 bases in between.

The chain combines TRBV18 with TRBJ2-7; 10 positions match TRBD1. Per germline, CDR1 KGHSH and CDR2 LQKENI. With V trimmed by 2 bases and J by 2 bases, 3 bases remained unmatched. CDR3 length: 15 amino acids. CDR3 sequence: CASSPMGQGTYEQYF. The DNA of the CDR3 is TGTGCCAGCTCACCAATGGGACAGGGGACCTACGAGCAGTACTTC.

The chain couples TRBV7-8 to TRBJ1-3, with TRBD1 as a possible D gene (5 bases). The germline CDR1 and CDR2 sequences are SGHVS and FQNEAQ. The CDR3 has 17 residues. Trimming removed 7 bases at V and 0 bases at J, with 19 bases between. The CDR3 is CASTFSGGTSSGNTIYF. CDR3 sequence (DNA): TGTGCCAGCACCTTTTCGGGAGGGACTTCCTCTGGAAACACCATATATTTT.

The chain couples TRBV30 to TRBJ2-7; 8 bases map to TRBD1. Trimming cost V 3 bases and J 2 bases; bases outside gene matches: 6. The CDR3 runs 14 residues. Germline assignment: CDR1 GTSNPN and CDR2 SVGIG (reference sequence). The CDR3 DNA follows: TGTGCCTGGAGCGCGGACAGGGCAGCCTACGAGCAGTACTTC. Amino acid sequence: CAWSADRAAYEQYF.

The chain carries TRBV30 and TRBJ2-5; TRBD2 aligns across 8 bases. Losses at the gene ends were 0 bases for V and 5 bases for J; bases not matched to a gene: 8. Per germline, CDR1 GTSNPN and CDR2 SVGIG (reference sequence). This CDR3 region has 15 residues. The CDR3 sequence: CAWSVASGFRETQYF. The CDR3 bases are TGTGCCTGGAGTGTCGCTAGCGGGTTTAGGGAGACCCAGTACTTC.

This chain links TRBV10-3 with TRBJ1-1; possibly TRBD1 for D (5 bases). CDR3 size: 16 residues. Per germline, CDR1 ENHRY and CDR2 SYGVKD. V was trimmed by 3 bases and J by 5 bases, leaving 19 bases between them. The CDR3 region has the DNA TGTGCCATCAGTGACAGGGAAGTGACGGTGGGGACTGAAGCTTTCTTT. Its translation: CAISDREVTVGTEAFF.

The genes are TRBV10-3 and TRBJ1-2; D remains unclear. The CDR3 runs 11 residues. From germline, CDR1 is ENHRY and CDR2 SYGVKD. The V gene lost 6 bases and the J gene lost 2 bases, with 4 bases spanning the gap. The CDR3 spells CAISENYGYTF. Written as DNA, the CDR3 is TGTGCCATCAGCGAAAACTATGGCTACACCTTC.

The V call is TRBV5-8, the J call TRBJ2-3; D perhaps matches TRBD2 (5 bases). The CDR3 covers 16 residues. Looked up from germline, CDR1 is SGHTS and CDR2 is YDEGEE. Trimming pared 5 bases from V and 0 bases from J, leaving 16 bases between. CDR3 DNA sequence: TGTGCCAGCAGATCCGTACTAGGTATTAGCACAGATACGCAGTATTTT. It is translated as CASRSVLGISTDTQYF.

The V gene is TRBV7-2, the J gene TRBJ1-3, with 9 nucleotides matching TRBD1. This CDR3 has 17 amino acids. J was trimmed by 0 bases and V by 5 bases; bases with no gene match: 8. Germline V gene data show CDR1 as SGHTA and CDR2 as FQGNSA. The CDR3 region has the DNA TGTGCCAGCAGCGAGACGGGACAGGGCCCCTCTGGAAACACCATATATTTT. Translated: CASSETGQGPSGNTIYF.

With regard to this clone: Germline and junction disagree at one end, which may indicate a read error. This sequence joins TRBV7-7 and TRBJ2-1; D may be TRBD1 (6 bases). This CDR3 is 15 amino acids long. The germline V gene has CDR1 SSHAT and CDR2 FNYEAQ (reference sequence). DNA for the CDR3: TGTGCTAGCAGCTTAGCGCGGACAGCCTACAATGAGCAGTTCTTC. Translating gives CASSLARTAYNEQFF.

The genes are TRBV2 and TRBJ1-5, with a tentative D call TRBD1 (5 bases). The CDR3 contains 13 residues. Trimming took 7 bases from V and 5 from J, leaving 12 bases between them. Germline CDR1 is SNHLY and CDR2 is FYNNEI. The CDR3 region has the DNA TGTGCCAGCATTCGGGGACCTCATCAGCCCCAGCATTTT. Its translation: CASIRGPHQPQHF. Full variable domain (remainder filled in from reference TRBV2 and TRBJ1-5): EPEVTQTPSHQVTQMGQEVILRCVPISNHLYFYWYRQILGQKVEFLVSFYNNEISEKSEIFDDQFSVERPDGSNFTLKIRSTKLEDSAMYFCASIRGPHQPQHFGDGTRLSIL.

V usage is TRBV3-1 (or the pseudogene TRBV3-2) and J usage is TRBJ1-2; 7 bases are shared with TRBD1. V lost 3 bases, J lost 4 bases, and 2 bases stayed unmatched. Germline CDR1 is LGHDT and CDR2 is YNNKEL (reference sequence). This CDR3 has 13 residues. This chain's CDR3 is CASSQRQGYGYTF. The CDR3 DNA reads TGTGCCAGCAGCCAGCGACAGGGCTATGGCTACACCTTC.

This clone was detected once. This chain joins TRBV9 and TRBJ1-6; D is possibly TRBD1 (5 bases). CDR3 length: 16 amino acids. Germline CDR1 SGDLS, CDR2 YYNGEE. Trimming removed 4 bases from V and 1 base from J, with 12 bases in between. The CDR3 sequence: CASSPAGNSYNSPLHF. The CDR3, as DNA: TGTGCCAGCAGCCCCGCAGGGAATTCCTATAATTCACCCCTCCACTTT.

J is TRBJ1-5 and V is TRBV30, with D possibly matching TRBD1 (5 bases). Germline V gene data show CDR1 as GTSNPN and CDR2 as SVGIG (reference sequence). V was pared by 4 bases and J by 6 bases, with 19 bases between. CDR3 length equals 15 residues. The CDR3 loop is CAWNPGGGAGQPQHF. The CDR3 nucleotides are TGTGCCTGGAACCCCGGCGGAGGGGCTGGTCAGCCCCAGCATTTT.